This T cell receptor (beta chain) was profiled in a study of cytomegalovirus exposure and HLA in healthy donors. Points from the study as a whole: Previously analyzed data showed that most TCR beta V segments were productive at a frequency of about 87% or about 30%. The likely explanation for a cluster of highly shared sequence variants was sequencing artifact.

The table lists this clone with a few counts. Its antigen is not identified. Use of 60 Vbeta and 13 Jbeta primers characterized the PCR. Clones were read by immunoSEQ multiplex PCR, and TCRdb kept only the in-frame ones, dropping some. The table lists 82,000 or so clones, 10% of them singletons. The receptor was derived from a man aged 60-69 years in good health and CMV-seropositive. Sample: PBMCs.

The CDR3, as DNA: TGTGCCAGTAGAAACAGGGGGGGCTACAATGAGCAGTTCTTC. Translation: CASRNRGGYNEQFF. V and J are TRBV19 and TRBJ2-1, with a tentative D call TRBD1 (8 bases). V gave up 6 bases and J gave up 3 bases, with 12 bases separating them. In germline, CDR1 is LNHDA, CDR2 SQIVND (reference sequence). This CDR3 is built from 14 residues.